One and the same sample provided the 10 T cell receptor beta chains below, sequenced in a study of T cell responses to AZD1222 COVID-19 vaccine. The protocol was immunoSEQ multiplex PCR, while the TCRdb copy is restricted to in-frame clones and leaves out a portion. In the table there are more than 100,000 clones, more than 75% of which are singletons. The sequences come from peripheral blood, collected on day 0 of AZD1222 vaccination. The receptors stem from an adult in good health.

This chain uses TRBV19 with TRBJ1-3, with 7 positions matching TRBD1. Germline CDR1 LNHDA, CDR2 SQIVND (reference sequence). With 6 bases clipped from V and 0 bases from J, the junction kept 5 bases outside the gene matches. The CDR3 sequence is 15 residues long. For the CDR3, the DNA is TGTGCCAGTAGAAAAAACAGGGGCTCTGGAAACACCATATATTTT. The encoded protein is CASRKNRGSGNTIYF.

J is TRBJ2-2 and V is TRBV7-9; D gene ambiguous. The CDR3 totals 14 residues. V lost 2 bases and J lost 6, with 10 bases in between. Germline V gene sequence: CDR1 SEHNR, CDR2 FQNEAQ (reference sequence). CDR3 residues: CASSLFEGPGELFF. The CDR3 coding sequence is TGTGCCAGCAGCTTATTCGAAGGCCCCGGGGAGCTGTTTTTT.

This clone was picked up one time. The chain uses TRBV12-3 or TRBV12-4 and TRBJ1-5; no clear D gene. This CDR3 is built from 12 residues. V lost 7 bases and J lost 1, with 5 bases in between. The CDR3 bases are TGTGCCAGCAAGGGAAGCAATCAGCCCCAGCATTTT. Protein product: CASKGSNQPQHF.

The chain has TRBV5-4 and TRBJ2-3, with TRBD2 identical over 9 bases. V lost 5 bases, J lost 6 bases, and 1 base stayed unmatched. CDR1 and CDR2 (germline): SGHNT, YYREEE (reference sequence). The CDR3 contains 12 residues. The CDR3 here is CASSTSGDTQYF. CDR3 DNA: TGTGCCAGCAGTACTAGCGGGGATACGCAGTATTTT.

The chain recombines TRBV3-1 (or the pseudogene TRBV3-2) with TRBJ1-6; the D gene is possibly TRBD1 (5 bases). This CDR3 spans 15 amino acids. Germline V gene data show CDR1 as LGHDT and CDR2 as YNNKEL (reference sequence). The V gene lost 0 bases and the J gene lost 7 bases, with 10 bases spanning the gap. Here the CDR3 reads CASSQERGQNSPLHF. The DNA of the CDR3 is TGTGCCAGCAGCCAAGAGAGGGGTCAAAATTCACCCCTCCACTTT.

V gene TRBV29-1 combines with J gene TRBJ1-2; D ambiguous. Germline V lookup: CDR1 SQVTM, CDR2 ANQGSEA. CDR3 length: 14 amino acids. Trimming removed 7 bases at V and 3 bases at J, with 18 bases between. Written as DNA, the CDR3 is TGCAGCGGGGGTTCAGACCCGGACGACTATGGCTACACCTTC. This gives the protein CSGGSDPDDYGYTF.

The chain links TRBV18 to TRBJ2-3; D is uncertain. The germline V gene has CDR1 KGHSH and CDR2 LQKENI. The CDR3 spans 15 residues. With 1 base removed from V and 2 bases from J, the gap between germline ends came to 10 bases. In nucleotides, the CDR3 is TGTGCCAGCTCACCACATCATATAATCACAGATACGCAGTATTTT. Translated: CASSPHHIITDTQYF.

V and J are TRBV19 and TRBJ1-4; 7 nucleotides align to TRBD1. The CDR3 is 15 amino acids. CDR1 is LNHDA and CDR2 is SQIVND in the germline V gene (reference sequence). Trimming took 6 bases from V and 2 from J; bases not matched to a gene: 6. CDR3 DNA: TGTGCCAGTAGCCCAGCAGGGGGGACTAATGAAAAACTGTTTTTT. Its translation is CASSPAGGTNEKLFF.

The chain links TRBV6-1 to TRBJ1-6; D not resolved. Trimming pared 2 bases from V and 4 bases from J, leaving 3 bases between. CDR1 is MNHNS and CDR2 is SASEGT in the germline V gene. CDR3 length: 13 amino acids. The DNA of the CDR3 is TGTGCCAGCAGTGAAAAGTATAATTCACCCCTCCACTTT. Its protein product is CASSEKYNSPLHF.

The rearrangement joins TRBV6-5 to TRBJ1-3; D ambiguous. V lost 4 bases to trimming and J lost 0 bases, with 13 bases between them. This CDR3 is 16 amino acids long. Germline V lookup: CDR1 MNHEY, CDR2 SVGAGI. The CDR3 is CASSSQGVPSGNTIYF. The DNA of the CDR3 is TGTGCCAGCAGTTCTCAAGGTGTCCCCTCTGGAAACACCATATATTTT.